This TCR beta chain is from a study of kidney transplant recipient with SARS-CoV-2 infection. Using its own MiXCR run on the reads, TCRdb lists one record per CDR3 protein. The sample includes roughly 250,000 distinct CDR3 sequences, around 30% seen only once; the top ten take almost 7.5%. The CDR3 spans 17 residues. Germline loops: CDR1 MGHRA, CDR2 YSYEKL. V dropped 4 bases and J dropped 4 bases, with 22 bases sitting between them. The chain couples TRBV4-1 to TRBJ1-2; D is unclear. The TCR was taken from a male patient aged 30 to 39 who had COVID-19 and was a kidney transplant recipient. The T cells may come from the graft donor. The source was a blood sample, collected at baseline and on day 111 from a kidney transplant recipient. Here the CDR3 DNA reads TGCGCCAGCAGCCCGTTGCTCCAGAACCGAAAGACCTATGGCTACACCTTC. It is translated as CASSPLLQNRKTYGYTF.